Given below is one TCR beta chain in context. The CDR3 loop spans 11 amino acids. The V end lost 3 bases, the J end lost 13 bases, and 10 bases lay between the germline ends. Germline assignment: CDR1 SNHLY and CDR2 FYNNEI. TCRdb's table, derived via immunoSEQ multiplex PCR, lists solely in-frame clones and lacks some. The data show around 29,000 clones, about 85% seen once. The data are from a study of T cell changes during pregnancy in multiple sclerosis. This specimen was CD8+ T cells from peripheral blood mononuclear cells, taken after pregnancy. This TCR was sampled from a female donor with multiple sclerosis, enrolled in a pregnancy study. The chain carries TRBV2 and TRBJ2-1, with D maybe TRBD1 (5 bases). The CDR3 DNA follows: TGTGCCAGCAGTGAGGGCAGGGTACAGTTCTTC. Translating it yields CASSEGRVQFF.